This T cell receptor (beta chain) was documented in a study of Graves' ophthalmopathy and Graves' hyperthyroidism. Being free of ophthalmopathy for 18 months of follow-up defined stable hyperthyroidism. Ineligible for inclusion were patients with other autoimmune diseases, uncontrolled infections, pregnancy or lactation. Fresh peripheral blood (around 9.7 ml) yielded the PBMCs. This clonotype was counted ten times or more. The target antigen is unknown. Study-level results: As the model predicted ophthalmopathy progression, it achieved a sensitivity of about 71% and a specificity of roughly 72%.

RNA served as the template for amplifying TCR beta CDR3 regions. A first-round RT-PCR used HTBI primers, followed by a second-round multiplex PCR. TCRdb fed the multiplex PCR reads into MiXCR, producing one record per CDR3 protein. The data show about 400,000 distinct CDR3 sequences, 20% to 25% seen once. The receptor was isolated from a woman aged 18-29 years with stable Graves' hyperthyroidism. Sequencing was carried out using peripheral blood.

The DNA for the CDR3 is TGTGCCAGCAGCTTAGAATGGGGGTACCAAGAGACCCAGTACTTC. Translating it yields CASSLEWGYQETQYF. The gene calls are TRBV11-1 and TRBJ2-5; either TRBD1 or TRBD2 may fit D (5 bases each). V lost 1 base and J 0 bases, leaving 9 bases between the germline ends. CDR3 length: 15 amino acids. Germline V CDR1 and CDR2: SGHAT, FQDESV (reference sequence).